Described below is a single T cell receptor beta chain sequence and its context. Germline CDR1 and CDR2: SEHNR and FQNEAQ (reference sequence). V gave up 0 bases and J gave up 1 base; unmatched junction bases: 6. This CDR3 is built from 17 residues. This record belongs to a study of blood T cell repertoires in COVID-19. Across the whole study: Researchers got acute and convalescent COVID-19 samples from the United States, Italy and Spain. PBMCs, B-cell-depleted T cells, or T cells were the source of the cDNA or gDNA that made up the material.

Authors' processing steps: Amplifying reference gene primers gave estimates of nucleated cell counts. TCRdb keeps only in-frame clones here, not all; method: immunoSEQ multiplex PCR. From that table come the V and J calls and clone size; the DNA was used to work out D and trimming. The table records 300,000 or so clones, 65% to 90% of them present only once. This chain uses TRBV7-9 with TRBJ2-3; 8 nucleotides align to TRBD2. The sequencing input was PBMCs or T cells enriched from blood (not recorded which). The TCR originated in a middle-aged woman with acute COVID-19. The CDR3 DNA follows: TGTGCCAGCAGCTTAGCCCTAGCGGGTAGTGGCACAGATACGCAGTATTTT. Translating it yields CASSLALAGSGTDTQYF.